The clone carrying this TCR beta chain was seen many times. The antigen is not known. These data come from a study of molecular identifiers for immune sequencing clone quantification. Study-level results: In a background of around 1 million naive cells, spiked Jurkat TCR RNA from one cell was reportedly detectable. Clones of above 20 RNA copies carried over 99% of effector molecules; in naive cells they carried under 1%.

CDR3 size: 15 residues. The germline CDR1 and CDR2 sequences are SNHLY and FYNNEI. V lost 6 bases to trimming and J lost 2 bases; unmatched junction nucleotides: 6. One entry per CDR3 protein, called by TCRdb with MiXCR from the PCR reads. Among about 640,000 distinct CDR3 sequences listed, just under 20% were seen once. Sequencing was performed on naive CD8+ T cells from blood, with Jurkat cell RNA spiked in. Sample subset: FACS-sorted CD8+CD4-CCR7+CD45RA+ naive T cells. The chain combines TRBV2 with TRBJ2-7; 11 bases match TRBD2. This TCR was recovered from a human donor in good health. Some libraries in this study had Jurkat cell RNA spiked in. The CDR3, as DNA: TGTGCCAGCAGGGGAACTAGCGGGGGAACCTACGAGCAGTACTTC. This sequence encodes CASRGTSGGTYEQYF.